Only a few counts were recorded for the clone carrying this TCR beta chain. Its antigen is as yet unknown. Germline V gene data show CDR1 as KGHSH and CDR2 as LQKENI. This CDR3 spans 12 amino acids. V gave up 8 bases and J gave up 2 bases, with 9 bases separating them. Primed by a sample-barcoded 5' primer and a J-beta primer mix, a second PCR proceeded for roughly 6 to 12 cycles. Template switching added a 12-random-nucleotide identifier to every cDNA molecule. MiXCR, run by TCRdb on the 5' RACE reads, gives a single entry per CDR3 protein. The data hold 780,000 or so distinct CDR3 sequences, with less than 70% observed a single time. This record comes from a study of blood T cells in healthy people across ages. Turning to the study itself: Capture via template switching afforded approximately one barcoded beta molecule per two T cells.

Study results and limitations: Older individuals had lower TCR beta diversity per million T cells (the decline was roughly linear).

Source material: blood. This TCR derives from a man of 80 years or more in good health. The chain employs TRBV18 and TRBJ1-2; no definite D call. CDR3 sequence reads: CASGADNYGYTF. The CDR3 DNA sequence: TGTGCCAGCGGAGCTGACAACTATGGCTACACCTTC.